This T cell receptor (beta chain) was observed in a study of T cells in Graves' hyperthyroidism and ophthalmopathy. The CDR3 length is 16 residues. Germline CDR1 MRHNA, CDR2 SNTAGT. V was pared by 7 bases and J by 2 bases, with 6 bases of the junction left unmatched. TCR beta CDR3 region amplification was performed from RNA transcripts. During a first-round RT-PCR of the TCR CDR3, the HTBI primer set was used. TCRdb analysed the multiplex PCR reads with MiXCR anew, one entry per CDR3 protein. The sample lists 500,000 or so distinct CDR3 sequences, about 16% seen once, with roughly 29% in the top ten. In regard to this clonotype: Its specificity is unknown.

Study results and limitations: Most clonotypes expanded in the thyroid (above 0.001) were also present in blood.

Diagnostic assessment was based on clinical symptoms, serum thyroxine and TRAb, thyroid ultrasound and orbital computed tomography. Specimen: blood. The V gene is TRBV6-4, the J gene TRBJ2-2, with 11 bases that match TRBD2. The TCR originated in a young woman with Graves' ophthalmopathy. The CDR3 region has the DNA TGTGCCAGCACTACGGGACTAGCGGATAACACCGGGGAGCTGTTTTTT. Translated, it gives CASTTGLADNTGELFF.